A selection of T cell receptor beta chains follows, all from one sample in a study of T cells in Graves' hyperthyroidism and ophthalmopathy. Each CDR3 protein is one row after TCRdb ran MiXCR on the multiplex PCR reads. The data contain under 350,000 distinct CDR3 sequences, roughly 21% of them singletons. Sample: blood. The origin of the receptors is a woman between 45 and 60 years old with Graves' hyperthyroidism. CDR3s include the opening cysteine and the closing phenylalanine or tryptophan. The order of the fields is V gene, D gene, clone size, J gene, CDR3 protein, CDR3 DNA. D genes are given only for firm matches. Some rows have no size entry. The others give once, few or many, or a class for an expanded clone.

v_call: TRBV7-8; d_call: NA; clone_size: many; j_call: TRBJ1-1; cdr3_aa: CASSLKIGGMRYTEAFF; cdr3_nt: TGTGCCAGCAGCTTAAAAATTGGGGGCATGAGGTACACTGAAGCTTTCTTT
v_call: TRBV11-2; d_call: TRBD1; clone_size: once; j_call: TRBJ2-1; cdr3_aa: CASSSLGPGQANEQFF; cdr3_nt: TGTGCCAGCAGCTCTCTAGGTCCAGGACAGGCTAATGAGCAGTTCTTC
v_call: TRBV5-4; d_call: NA; clone_size: NA; j_call: TRBJ1-4; cdr3_aa: CASSLRSGGWDEKLFF; cdr3_nt: TGTGCCAGCAGCTTGAGATCGGGGGGCTGGGATGAAAAACTGTTTTTT
v_call: TRBV29-1; d_call: NA; clone_size: many; j_call: TRBJ1-2; cdr3_aa: CSVDRSGQGYTF; cdr3_nt: TGCAGCGTTGATCGCAGCGGACAAGGCTACACCTTC
v_call: TRBV11-1; d_call: NA; clone_size: many; j_call: TRBJ1-1; cdr3_aa: CASSFRPKTATTEAFF; cdr3_nt: TGTGCCAGCAGCTTCCGCCCAAAGACAGCCACCACTGAAGCTTTCTTT
v_call: TRBV4-1; d_call: NA; clone_size: NA; j_call: TRBJ1-2; cdr3_aa: CASSQEARGYGYGYTF; cdr3_nt: TGCGCCAGCAGCCAAGAAGCAAGGGGTTATGGCTATGGCTACACCTTC
v_call: TRBV27; d_call: TRBD2; clone_size: many; j_call: TRBJ2-1; cdr3_aa: CASSWGLAGVVYNEQFF; cdr3_nt: TGTGCCAGCAGTTGGGGACTAGCGGGAGTCGTCTACAATGAGCAGTTCTTC
v_call: TRBV19; d_call: NA; clone_size: NA; j_call: TRBJ1-5; cdr3_aa: CASSYREGYQPQHF; cdr3_nt: TGTGCCAGTAGTTACAGGGAAGGGTATCAGCCCCAGCATTTT
v_call: TRBV5-1; d_call: TRBD2; clone_size: NA; j_call: TRBJ2-3; cdr3_aa: CASSYGLAGGAPDTQYF; cdr3_nt: TGCGCCAGCAGCTACGGACTAGCGGGGGGGGCCCCAGATACGCAGTATTTT
v_call: TRBV5-5; d_call: NA; clone_size: many; j_call: TRBJ1-1; cdr3_aa: CASTVDSLNTEAFF; cdr3_nt: TGTGCCAGCACCGTGGACAGTCTAAACACTGAAGCTTTCTTT
v_call: TRBV19; d_call: NA; clone_size: NA; j_call: TRBJ2-1; cdr3_aa: CASSQLGLSYNEQFF; cdr3_nt: TGTGCCAGTAGCCAACTTGGACTCTCCTACAATGAGCAGTTCTTC
v_call: TRBV5-8; d_call: NA; clone_size: few; j_call: TRBJ2-1; cdr3_aa: CASSPRTAVFEQFF; cdr3_nt: TGTGCCAGCAGCCCTCGGACAGCCGTCTTTGAGCAGTTCTTC
v_call: TRBV5-6; d_call: NA; clone_size: many; j_call: TRBJ2-2; cdr3_aa: CASSLGGGTNTGELFF; cdr3_nt: TGTGCCAGCAGCTTGGGGGGGGGCACGAACACCGGGGAGCTGTTTTTT
v_call: TRBV28; d_call: TRBD2; clone_size: many; j_call: TRBJ2-1; cdr3_aa: CASNVAGGHNEQFF; cdr3_nt: TGTGCCAGCAACGTAGCGGGAGGCCACAATGAGCAGTTCTTC
v_call: TRBV3-1; d_call: NA; clone_size: NA; j_call: TRBJ2-7; cdr3_aa: CASSQAPTYEQYF; cdr3_nt: TGTGCCAGCAGTCAAGCCCCTACCTACGAGCAGTACTTC
v_call: TRBV11-3; d_call: NA; clone_size: many; j_call: TRBJ2-1; cdr3_aa: CASSLEWAPEQFF; cdr3_nt: TGTGCCAGCAGCTTAGAGTGGGCCCCAGAGCAGTTCTTC
v_call: TRBV3-1; d_call: NA; clone_size: many; j_call: TRBJ1-4; cdr3_aa: CASSTQGSEKLFF; cdr3_nt: TGTGCCAGCAGCACACAGGGCTCTGAAAAACTGTTTTTT
v_call: TRBV30; d_call: NA; clone_size: few; j_call: TRBJ2-6; cdr3_aa: CAYRGSGANVLTF; cdr3_nt: TGTGCCTATAGAGGCTCTGGGGCCAACGTCCTGACTTTC
v_call: TRBV19; d_call: TRBD1; clone_size: few; j_call: TRBJ2-3; cdr3_aa: CASSIVGVRTGTQYF; cdr3_nt: TGTGCCAGTAGTATAGTAGGTGTTCGGACAGGTACGCAGTATTTT
v_call: TRBV7-3; d_call: NA; clone_size: many; j_call: TRBJ2-5; cdr3_aa: CASSPGQGKETQYF; cdr3_nt: TGTGCCAGCAGCCCCGGTCAGGGTAAAGAGACCCAGTACTTC